One and the same sample provided the 27 T cell receptor beta chains below, sequenced in a study of T-cell memory formation after mild COVID-19. TCRdb recomputed calls from the 5' RACE reads with MiXCR, one row per CDR3 protein. This table holds 300,000 to 350,000 distinct CDR3 sequences, roughly 13% found once. Sequencing input: PBMCs or a T cell subset sorted from them (not recorded which). These receptors were taken from a man between 18 and 29 years old who had mild COVID-19 (a few samples of this study predate the infection). Cell type and time point are not known.

The chain has TRBV20-1 and TRBJ2-7; 8 bases are a match to TRBD1. CDR3 length: 15 amino acids. V gave up 3 bases and J gave up 2 bases; unmatched junction bases: 9. Germline V CDR1 and CDR2: DFQATT, SNEGSKA (reference sequence). The CDR3 reads CSASGQGEPTYEQYF. The CDR3 DNA sequence: TGCAGTGCTAGTGGACAGGGCGAACCCACCTACGAGCAGTACTTC.

In this sample, this clonotype turned up a few times. This chain uses TRBV18 with TRBJ2-3, with 11 nucleotides matching TRBD2. Germline CDR1 KGHSH, CDR2 LQKENI. With 1 base clipped from V and 2 bases from J, the junction kept 5 bases outside the gene matches. The CDR3 sequence is 17 residues long. The CDR3 loop is CASSPLLAGGPTDTQYF. CDR3 bases: TGTGCCAGCTCACCACTCCTAGCGGGGGGCCCCACAGATACGCAGTATTTT.

The chain combines TRBV5-5 with TRBJ2-7, with D uncertain. CDR3 size: 14 residues. V lost 0 bases, J lost 0 bases, and 7 bases lay in between. The V gene's germline CDR1 is SGHKS and CDR2 YYEKEE (reference sequence). The CDR3 loop is CASSLVAVSYEQYF. DNA of the CDR3: TGTGCCAGCAGCTTGGTGGCAGTCTCCTACGAGCAGTACTTC.

The J gene is TRBJ2-1, the V gene TRBV20-1; D may be TRBD2 (7 bases). The CDR3 runs to 17 residues. Germline lookup yields CDR1 DFQATT and CDR2 SNEGSKA (reference sequence). V gave up 5 bases and J gave up 0 bases, with 20 bases separating them. In DNA, the CDR3 is TGCAGTGCTCAACCCCACGGGGGGCCCTTCTCCTACAATGAGCAGTTCTTC. Protein: CSAQPHGGPFSYNEQFF.

The chain has TRBV29-1 and TRBJ1-1; D is possibly TRBD1 (6 bases). The germline CDR1 and CDR2 sequences are SQVTM and ANQGSEA. This CDR3 spans 15 amino acids. The V gene lost 3 bases and the J gene lost 3 bases, with 17 bases spanning the gap. The CDR3 loop reads CSVEGDGGADTEAFF. The DNA for the CDR3 is TGCAGCGTTGAGGGAGACGGGGGCGCGGACACTGAAGCTTTCTTT.

This clonotype occurred a few times. Written as DNA, the CDR3 is TGCGCCAGCAGCGCCCAGAGGGGGAGAAATCAGCCCCAGCATTTT. Translating it yields CASSAQRGRNQPQHF. J is TRBJ1-5 and V is TRBV4-1; weak D call: TRBD1 (6 bases). This CDR3 spans 15 amino acids. V lost 5 bases, J lost 4 bases, and 15 bases lay in between. Germline CDR1 reads MGHRA; CDR2 reads YSYEKL.

This chain links TRBV12-3 or TRBV12-4 with TRBJ1-1, with D hard to call. V was cut by 7 bases and J by 0 bases, with 15 bases left in between. The CDR3 contains 15 residues. CDR3 nucleotide sequence: TGTGCCAGCACCAAGGGCCGGCATCTGAACACTGAAGCTTTCTTT. Residues: CASTKGRHLNTEAFF.

The rearrangement links TRBV11-3 to TRBJ2-5, with 8 bases lining up with TRBD2. The V gene's germline CDR1 is SGHNT and CDR2 YENEEA. The CDR3 spans 16 residues. Trimming at V came to 5 bases and at J to 5 bases, leaving 13 bases not matched to a gene. The CDR3 bases are TGTGCCAGCAGCCTCAAGCGGGGGCGCGTTTACGAGACCCAGTACTTC. This encodes CASSLKRGRVYETQYF. Using reference TRBV11-3 and TRBJ2-5 for the parts outside the CDR3, the full variable domain is EAGVVQSPRYKIIEKKQPVAFWCNPISGHNTLYWYLQNLGQGPELLIRYENEEAVDDSQLPKDRFSAERLKGVDSTLKIQPAELGDSAVYLCASSLKRGRVYETQYFGPGTRLLVL.

This clonotype was counted ten times or more. CDR3 in DNA: TGTGCCAGCGTCCTCGGAACAGGAGAGCAGTACTTC. Its translation: CASVLGTGEQYF. This chain links TRBV12-3 or TRBV12-4 with TRBJ2-7, with D possibly TRBD1 on 5 matching bases. V lost 8 bases and J 7 bases, leaving 15 bases between the germline ends. The CDR3 extends over 12 amino acids.

DNA for the CDR3: TGCGCCAGCAGGGTTCGAAACCCCTTCTACGAGCAGTACGTC. Translating it yields CASRVRNPFYEQYV. The chain combines TRBV5-1 with TRBJ2-7; D uncertain. Trimming pared 5 bases from V and 3 bases from J, leaving 15 bases between. Germline-derived CDR1 and CDR2 are SGHRS and YFSETQ. The length of the CDR3 is 14 residues.

This clonotype has just a few counts. The rearrangement uses TRBV30 and TRBJ1-2; D is undetermined. Germline V lookup: CDR1 GTSNPN, CDR2 SVGIG (reference sequence). V was cut by 2 bases and J by 2 bases, with 6 bases left in between. This CDR3 has 12 residues. The CDR3 here is CAWSLTNYGYTF. The CDR3 DNA is TGTGCCTGGAGTCTCACGAACTATGGCTACACCTTC.

This clonotype was observed at least ten times. This chain connects TRBV2 to TRBJ2-5; no firm D call. The ends were cut back, 6 bases at V and 8 bases at J, with 7 bases in the middle. Germline values: CDR1 SNHLY, CDR2 FYNNEI. The CDR3 has 10 amino acids. CDR3 sequence: CASRYYTQYF. As DNA, the CDR3 is TGTGCCAGCAGATACTATACCCAGTACTTC.

The chain couples TRBV20-1 to TRBJ2-3; D uncertain. The CDR3 loop spans 10 amino acids. The V gene's germline CDR1 is DFQATT and CDR2 SNEGSKA (reference sequence). The V end was cut by 5 bases, the J end by 4 bases, with 4 bases between. The DNA of the CDR3 is TGCAGTGCTCTATCAGATACGCAGTATTTT. This sequence encodes CSALSDTQYF.

This clonotype was seen repeatedly, ten times or more. The rearrangement uses TRBV7-8 and TRBJ2-1, with TRBD2 matching over 9 bases. This CDR3 has 18 amino acids. J lost 0 bases, V lost 3 bases, and 9 bases had no gene match. Per the germline V gene, CDR1 is SGHVS and CDR2 is FQNEAQ. CDR3 DNA sequence: TGTGCCAGCAGCTTGGAGGTAGCGGGGGTGAGCTCCTACAATGAGCAGTTCTTC. The encoded protein is CASSLEVAGVSSYNEQFF. The whole variable domain, filled in from reference TRBV7-8 and TRBJ2-1, reads GAGVSQSPRYKVAKRGQDVALRCDPISGHVSLFWYQQALGQGPEFLTYFQNEAQLDKSGLPSDRFFAERPEGSVSTLKIQRTQQEDSAVYLCASSLEVAGVSSYNEQFFGPGTRLTVL.

This clonotype was found many times. The V call is TRBV6-6, the J call TRBJ2-3; 8 positions agree with TRBD2. Germline assignment: CDR1 MNHNY and CDR2 SVGAGI (reference sequence). This CDR3 region has 14 residues. The V gene end was trimmed by 2 bases and the J gene end by 8 bases; junction bases not matched to a gene: 6. Here the CDR3 reads CASSYRPGGTTQYF. CDR3 nucleotide sequence: TGTGCCAGCAGTTACCGCCCGGGGGGGACTACGCAGTATTTT.

This clonotype is a singleton in its sample. V gene TRBV5-4 combines with J gene TRBJ1-2; 7 positions match TRBD1. This CDR3 has 15 residues. Per germline, CDR1 SGHNT and CDR2 YYREEE (reference sequence). The J segment lost 5 bases and the V segment lost 4 bases, leaving 11 bases of the junction unmatched. The CDR3 is CASSTFRQGLYGYTF. The CDR3 nucleotides read TGTGCCAGCAGCACCTTCCGACAGGGACTGTATGGCTACACCTTC.

The chain has TRBV20-1 and TRBJ2-7, with D uncertain. V lost 2 bases to trimming and J lost 3 bases, with 14 bases between them. The CDR3 runs to 14 residues. The germline gives CDR1 DFQATT, CDR2 SNEGSKA (reference sequence). This CDR3 reads CSARNSESLYEQYF. The CDR3 DNA reads as TGCAGTGCTAGAAATTCGGAGAGTCTCTACGAGCAGTACTTC.

This clonotype was detected a few times. This sequence joins TRBV12-3 or TRBV12-4 and TRBJ2-5, with TRBD1 matching 9 bases. The CDR3 is 14 amino acids. The J segment lost 5 bases and the V segment lost 7 bases, leaving 8 bases of the junction unmatched. The DNA for the CDR3 is TGTGCCAGCACCCTACAGGGGGCCCTGGAGACCCAGTACTTC. Its protein is CASTLQGALETQYF.

This clonotype was observed a handful of times. The chain is built from TRBV5-1 and TRBJ2-3, with TRBD2 identical over 8 bases. V lost 4 bases, J lost 5 bases, and 9 bases stayed unmatched. Per the germline V gene, CDR1 is SGHRS and CDR2 is YFSETQ. The CDR3 covers 15 residues. The CDR3 here is CASSPLLADQDTQYF. CDR3 coding DNA: TGCGCCAGCAGCCCCTTACTAGCGGATCAAGATACGCAGTATTTT. Based on the CDR3 plus reference TRBV5-1 and TRBJ2-3, the full variable domain is KAGVTQTPRYLIKTRGQQVTLSCSPISGHRSVSWYQQTPGQGLQFLFEYFSETQRNKGNFPGRFSGRQFSNSRSEMNVSTLELGDSALYLCASSPLLADQDTQYFGPGTRLTVL.

V and J are TRBV15 and TRBJ1-6; D not certain. The CDR3 spans 16 residues. The germline V and J ends were trimmed by 0 bases and 7 bases, with 13 bases remaining between them. In germline, CDR1 is LNHNV, CDR2 YYDKDF (reference sequence). The chain's CDR3 is CATSRDLETANSPLHF. CDR3 bases: TGTGCCACCAGCAGAGATCTTGAGACGGCGAATTCACCCCTCCACTTT.

This clonotype was seen repeatedly, ten times or more. The gene calls are TRBV12-3 or TRBV12-4 and TRBJ2-1; D gene unclear. Deletions cut 7 bases from V and 3 bases from J, with 7 bases between. This CDR3 has 12 amino acids. In nucleotides, the CDR3 is TGTGCCAGCACCCCGGACTACAATGAGCAGTTCTTC. Its translation is CASTPDYNEQFF.

CDR3 sequence (DNA): TGTGCCAGCAGCTTAGCAGGGGGCTCTAATGAAAAACTGTTTTTT. Protein: CASSLAGGSNEKLFF. The rearrangement uses TRBV7-6 and TRBJ1-4; TRBD1 matches at 7 bases. Germline CDR1 is SGHVS and CDR2 is FNYEAQ. The CDR3 consists of 15 residues. Losses at the gene ends were 0 bases for V and 3 bases for J; bases not matched to a gene: 1.

The chain links TRBV6-5 to TRBJ1-1; D is undetermined. This CDR3 comprises 11 residues. Trimming shortened V by 5 bases and J by 7 bases, and 8 bases separated the two germline ends. Germline assignment: CDR1 MNHEY and CDR2 SVGAGI. The CDR3 nucleotides read TGTGCCAGCAGTCGACGGCATGAAGCTTTCTTT. Protein product: CASSRRHEAFF.

This chain uses TRBV7-2 with TRBJ1-2; D remains ambiguous. This CDR3 spans 14 amino acids. Trimming removed 1 base at V and 6 bases at J, with 12 bases between. CDR1 and CDR2 (germline): SGHTA, FQGNSA. CDR3 in amino acids: CASSLVWASDGYTF. DNA for the CDR3: TGTGCCAGCAGCTTAGTATGGGCGTCGGATGGCTACACCTTC.

This clonotype turned up a few times. The V gene is TRBV6-1, the J gene TRBJ2-5; D is possibly TRBD1 or TRBD2 (5 bases each). In germline, CDR1 is MNHNS, CDR2 SASEGT. This CDR3 has 13 amino acids. With 1 base removed from V and 2 bases from J, the gap between germline ends came to 5 bases. The CDR3 nucleotides read TGTGCCAGCAGTGAAGGGGGGCAAGAGACCCAGTACTTC. Residues: CASSEGGQETQYF.

The chain uses TRBV6-1 and TRBJ1-5; D is possibly TRBD1 (5 bases). The CDR3 consists of 17 residues. V dropped 6 bases and J dropped 3 bases, with 21 bases sitting between them. Per germline, CDR1 MNHNS and CDR2 SASEGT. CDR3 DNA: TGTGCCAGCAGCGTCCCCCGGGGCCCGGAGGCCAATCAGCCCCAGCATTTT. Translated, it gives CASSVPRGPEANQPQHF.

The V gene is TRBV29-1, the J gene TRBJ1-2, with 8 bases that match TRBD1. The CDR3 runs 14 residues. Germline lookup yields CDR1 SQVTM and CDR2 ANQGSEA. V was pared by 0 bases and J by 5 bases, with 5 bases of the junction left unmatched. In DNA, the CDR3 is TGCAGCGTTGAAGAGGACAGGGCAGGGTATGGCTACACCTTC. It is translated as CSVEEDRAGYGYTF.